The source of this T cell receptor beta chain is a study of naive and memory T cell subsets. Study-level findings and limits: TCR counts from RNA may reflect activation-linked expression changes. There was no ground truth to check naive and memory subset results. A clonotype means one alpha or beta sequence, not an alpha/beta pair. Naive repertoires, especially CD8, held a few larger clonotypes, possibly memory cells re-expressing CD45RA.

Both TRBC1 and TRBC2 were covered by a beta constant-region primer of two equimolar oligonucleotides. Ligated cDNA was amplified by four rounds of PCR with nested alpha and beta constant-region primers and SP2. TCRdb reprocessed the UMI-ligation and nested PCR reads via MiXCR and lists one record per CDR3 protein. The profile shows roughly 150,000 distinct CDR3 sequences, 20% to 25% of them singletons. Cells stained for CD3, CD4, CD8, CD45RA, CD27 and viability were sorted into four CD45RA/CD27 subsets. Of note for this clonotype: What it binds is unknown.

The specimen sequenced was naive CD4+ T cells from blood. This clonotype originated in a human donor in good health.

The CDR3 here is CASSLQGAMNTEAFF. Written as DNA, the CDR3 is TGTGCCAGCAGTTTGCAAGGGGCCATGAACACTGAAGCTTTCTTT. The V call is TRBV6-5, the J call TRBJ1-1; D is perhaps TRBD1 (5 bases). The CDR3 is 15 amino acids. Germline-derived CDR1 and CDR2 are MNHEY and SVGAGI. Trimming left V 4 bases short and J 0 bases short, with 12 bases between.